Below are 3 T cell receptor beta chains sequenced from a single sample in a study of blood T cell repertoires in COVID-19 (dated by TCRdb to the early 2020s). Libraries were constructed by the immunoSEQ multiplex PCR assay. The clones in this table, taken by TCRdb from immuneACCESS, are in-frame only. Not every clone is retained; where verified, under half of the shortfall comes from an unresolved V gene, and the cause of the rest is unknown. The sample table shows 100,000 to 150,000 clones, and roughly 83% are seen once. Jointly, the top ten make up about 16% of the sample. The sequenced material came from peripheral blood. Every receptor here comes from a woman aged 50 to 60 with acute or convalescent COVID-19.

This clone was counted a few times. The chain couples TRBV6-4 to TRBJ2-2; the match to TRBD1 covers 7 bases. Germline V lookup: CDR1 MRHNA, CDR2 SNTAGT. V was pared by 7 bases and J by 7 bases, with 6 bases of the junction left unmatched. The CDR3 runs to 13 residues. The CDR3 region is CASTEGAVGELFF. The CDR3 DNA follows: TGTGCCAGCACCGAGGGGGCGGTCGGGGAGCTGTTTTTT.

The V gene is TRBV4-2, the J gene TRBJ2-2; D remains ambiguous. The germline gives CDR1 LGHNA, CDR2 YNFKEQ. The CDR3 runs to 14 residues. V was shortened by 6 bases and J by 1 base, with 9 bases between the two germline ends. The CDR3 sequence: CASRNPMNTGELFF. The CDR3 DNA follows: TGTGCCAGCAGAAACCCTATGAACACCGGGGAGCTGTTTTTT.

As DNA, the CDR3 is TGCGCCAGCAGCCAAGATCCACAGGGTTTCGATGAGCAGTTCTTC. This codes for CASSQDPQGFDEQFF. This chain uses TRBV4-1 with TRBJ2-1, with TRBD1 as a possible D gene (6 bases). The CDR3 covers 15 residues. Trimming shortened V by 0 bases and J by 8 bases, and 14 bases separated the two germline ends. CDR1 MGHRA and CDR2 YSYEKL come from the germline V gene.